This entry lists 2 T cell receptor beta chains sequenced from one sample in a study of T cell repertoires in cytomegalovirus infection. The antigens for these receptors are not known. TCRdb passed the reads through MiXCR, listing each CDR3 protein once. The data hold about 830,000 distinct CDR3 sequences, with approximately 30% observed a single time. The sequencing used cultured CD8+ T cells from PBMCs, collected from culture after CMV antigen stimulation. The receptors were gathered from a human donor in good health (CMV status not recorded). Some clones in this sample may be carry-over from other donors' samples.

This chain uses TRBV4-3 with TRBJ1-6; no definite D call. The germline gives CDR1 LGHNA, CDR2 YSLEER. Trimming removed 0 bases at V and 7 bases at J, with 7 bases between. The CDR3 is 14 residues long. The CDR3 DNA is TGCGCCAGCAGCCAAGAGCCGGACAATTCACCCCTCCACTTT. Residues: CASSQEPDNSPLHF.

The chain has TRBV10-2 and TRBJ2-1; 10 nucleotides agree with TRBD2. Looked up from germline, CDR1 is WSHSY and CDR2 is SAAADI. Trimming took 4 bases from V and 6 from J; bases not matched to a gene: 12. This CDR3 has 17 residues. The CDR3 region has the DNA TGCGCCAGCAGTGTTGGAGCGGGGGGGCTCTTACTCAATGAGCAGTTCTTC. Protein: CASSVGAGGLLLNEQFF.